This entry lists 5 T cell receptor beta chains sequenced from one sample in a study of CD8 T cells in Susac syndrome. With random hexamers, 0.5 to 1 ug RNA was reverse transcribed. Each CDR3 protein is one row after TCRdb ran MiXCR on the immunoSEQ multiplex PCR reads. This sample yields about 130,000 distinct CDR3 sequences, of which approximately 94% are seen a single time; roughly 0.13% belongs to the top ten. The sequencing input was CD4+ T cells from PBMCs. These receptors came from a human donor with multiple sclerosis.

The genes are TRBV3-1 and TRBJ1-1; D may be TRBD1 (5 bases). Trimming stripped 6 bases from V and 7 bases from J, with 21 bases between. The germline V gene has CDR1 LGHDT and CDR2 YNNKEL (reference sequence). The CDR3 runs to 15 residues. The CDR3 loop reads CASRPRGLLAGEAFF. CDR3 sequence (DNA): TGTGCCAGCAGACCCCGGGGCCTCCTGGCTGGTGAAGCTTTCTTT.

The chain is built from TRBV28 and TRBJ1-6; 8 nucleotides line up with TRBD1. Germline-derived CDR1 and CDR2 are MDHEN and SYDVKM. The V gene end was trimmed by 6 bases and the J gene end by 7 bases; junction bases not matched to a gene: 14. This CDR3 has 17 amino acids. The CDR3 protein is CASRSQTGTGHNSPLHF. Written as DNA, the CDR3 is TGTGCCAGCAGGTCTCAAACCGGGACAGGACACAATTCACCCCTCCACTTT.

This chain uses TRBV16 with TRBJ1-5; no reliable D call. Trimming took off 0 bases at V and 3 bases at J, with 6 bases between the two ends. This CDR3 is built from 14 residues. Germline V CDR1 and CDR2: KGHSY, FQNENV. This chain's CDR3 is CASSQSGYNQPQHF. DNA of the CDR3: TGTGCCAGCAGCCAATCGGGGTACAATCAGCCCCAGCATTTT.

In DNA form, the CDR3 reads TGTGCCAGCACCCCGACTAGCATTTTTAGGAATGAGCAGTTCTTC. Amino acid sequence: CASTPTSIFRNEQFF. This chain joins TRBV12-3 or TRBV12-4 and TRBJ2-1; 7 bases are shared with TRBD2. The CDR3 covers 15 residues. The V and J ends lost 7 bases and 7 bases, in that order; junction bases with no gene match: 13.

The genes are TRBV20-1 and TRBJ1-1; D is uncertain. The V end was cut by 5 bases, the J end by 3 bases, with 13 bases between. This CDR3 has 13 residues. The V gene's germline CDR1 is DFQATT and CDR2 SNEGSKA (reference sequence). In DNA, the CDR3 is TGCAGTGCTCCCACTCTGGCGCACACTGAAGCTTTCTTT. Protein: CSAPTLAHTEAFF.